This T cell receptor (beta chain) was captured by sequencing in a study of CD8+CD57+ T cells in acquired aplastic anemia. Profiling that covered TCR beta VDJ and CDR3 relied on genomic DNA as its template. MiXCR, applied by TCRdb to the reads, yields one record per CDR3 protein. In the table there are tens of thousands of distinct CDR3 sequences, less than 85% of which are singletons. The CDR3 spans 13 residues. V shed 4 bases and J shed 0 bases, with 6 bases lying between them. CDR1 is LNHDA, CDR2 SQIVND, per germline (reference sequence). Those patients picked for sequencing had displayed CD8+CD57+ cell expansion on flow cytometry.

Material for sequencing was sorted CD4+, CD8+, or CD8+CD57+ T cells (not recorded which) from PBMCs. The chain combines TRBV19 with TRBJ1-1; D remains ambiguous. The TCR sequence derives from a human donor with aplastic anemia. Here the CDR3 reads CASSTRMNTEAFF. Written as DNA, the CDR3 is TGTGCCAGTAGTACCAGGATGAACACTGAAGCTTTCTTT.